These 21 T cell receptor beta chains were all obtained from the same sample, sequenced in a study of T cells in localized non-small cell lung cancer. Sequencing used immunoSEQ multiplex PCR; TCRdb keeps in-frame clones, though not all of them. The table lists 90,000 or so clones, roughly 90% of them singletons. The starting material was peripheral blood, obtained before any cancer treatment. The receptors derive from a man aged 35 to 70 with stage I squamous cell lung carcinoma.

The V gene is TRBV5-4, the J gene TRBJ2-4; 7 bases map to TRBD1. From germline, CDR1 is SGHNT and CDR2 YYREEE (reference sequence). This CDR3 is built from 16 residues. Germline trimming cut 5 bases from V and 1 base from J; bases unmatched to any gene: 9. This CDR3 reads CASSLYRQGAKNIQYF. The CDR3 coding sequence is TGTGCCAGCAGTTTGTACCGACAGGGCGCCAAAAACATTCAGTACTTC.

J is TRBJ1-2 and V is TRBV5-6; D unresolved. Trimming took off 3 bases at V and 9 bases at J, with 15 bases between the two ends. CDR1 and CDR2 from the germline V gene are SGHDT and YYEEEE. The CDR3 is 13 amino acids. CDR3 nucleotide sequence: TGTGCCAGCAGCTGGAGGCAGTTGATGAGCTACACCTTC. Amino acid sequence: CASSWRQLMSYTF.

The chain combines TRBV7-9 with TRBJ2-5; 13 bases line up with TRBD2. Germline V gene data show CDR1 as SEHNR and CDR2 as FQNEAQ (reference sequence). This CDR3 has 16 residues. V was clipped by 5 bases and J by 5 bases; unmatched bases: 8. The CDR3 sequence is CASSARLAGGGETQYF. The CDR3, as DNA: TGTGCCAGCAGCGCCCGACTAGCGGGGGGAGGGGAGACCCAGTACTTC.

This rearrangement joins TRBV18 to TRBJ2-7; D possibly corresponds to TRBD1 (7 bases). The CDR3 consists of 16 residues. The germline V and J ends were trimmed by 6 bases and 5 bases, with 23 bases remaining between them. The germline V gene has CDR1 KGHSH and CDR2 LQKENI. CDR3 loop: CASSGGSRGKKDEQYF. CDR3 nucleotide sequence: TGTGCCAGCTCCGGGGGCAGCAGGGGGAAAAAGGACGAGCAGTACTTC.

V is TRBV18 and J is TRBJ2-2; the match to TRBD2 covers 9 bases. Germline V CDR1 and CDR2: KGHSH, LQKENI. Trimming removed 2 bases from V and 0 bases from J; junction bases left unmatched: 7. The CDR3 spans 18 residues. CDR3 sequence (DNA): TGTGCCAGCTCACCAACGGCGGCGGGGGGGCCGAACACCGGGGAGCTGTTTTTT. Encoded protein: CASSPTAAGGPNTGELFF.

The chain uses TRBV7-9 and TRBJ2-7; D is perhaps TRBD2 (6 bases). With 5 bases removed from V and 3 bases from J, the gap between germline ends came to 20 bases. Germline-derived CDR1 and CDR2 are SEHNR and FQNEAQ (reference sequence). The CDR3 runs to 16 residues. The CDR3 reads CASSPRGGRGDYEQYF. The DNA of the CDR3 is TGTGCCAGCAGCCCCAGAGGAGGGCGAGGGGACTACGAGCAGTACTTC.

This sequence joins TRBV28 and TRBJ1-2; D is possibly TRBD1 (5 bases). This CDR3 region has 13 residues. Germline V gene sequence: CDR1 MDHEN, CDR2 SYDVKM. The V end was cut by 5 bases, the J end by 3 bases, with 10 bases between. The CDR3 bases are TGTGCCAGCAGTCTCGGGGGTTACTATGGCTACACCTTC. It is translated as CASSLGGYYGYTF.

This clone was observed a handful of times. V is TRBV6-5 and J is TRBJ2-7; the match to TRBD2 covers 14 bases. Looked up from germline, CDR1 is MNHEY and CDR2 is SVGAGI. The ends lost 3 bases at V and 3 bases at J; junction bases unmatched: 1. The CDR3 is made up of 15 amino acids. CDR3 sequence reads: CASSYGTSGGYEQYF. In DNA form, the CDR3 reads TGTGCCAGCAGTTATGGGACTAGCGGGGGCTACGAGCAGTACTTC.

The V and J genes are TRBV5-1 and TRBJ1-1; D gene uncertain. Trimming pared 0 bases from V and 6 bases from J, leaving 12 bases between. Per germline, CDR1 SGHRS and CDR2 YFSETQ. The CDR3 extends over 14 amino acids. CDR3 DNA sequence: TGCGCCAGCAGCTTGGAAGGCGGGGTTCCTGAAGCTTTCTTT. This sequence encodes CASSLEGGVPEAFF.

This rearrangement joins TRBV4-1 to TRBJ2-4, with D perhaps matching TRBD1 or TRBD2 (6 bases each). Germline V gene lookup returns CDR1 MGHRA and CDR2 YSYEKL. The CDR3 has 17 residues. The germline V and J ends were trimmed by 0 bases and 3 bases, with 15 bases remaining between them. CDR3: CASSQERGDYGKNIQYF. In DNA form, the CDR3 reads TGCGCCAGCAGCCAAGAGAGGGGGGATTATGGCAAAAACATTCAGTACTTC.

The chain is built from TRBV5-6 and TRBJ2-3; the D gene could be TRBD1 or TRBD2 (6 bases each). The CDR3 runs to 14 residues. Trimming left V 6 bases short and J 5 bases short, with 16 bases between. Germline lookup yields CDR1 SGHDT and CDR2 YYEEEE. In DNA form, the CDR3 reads TGTGCCAGCAACCGACGGGGGCCGGAAGATACGCAGTATTTT. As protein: CASNRRGPEDTQYF.

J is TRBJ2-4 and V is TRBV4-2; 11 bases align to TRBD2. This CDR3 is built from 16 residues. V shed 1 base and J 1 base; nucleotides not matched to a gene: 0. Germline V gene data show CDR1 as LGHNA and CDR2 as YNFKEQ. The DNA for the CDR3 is TGTGCCAGCAGCCAAGCTAGCGGGGGGGCCAAAAACATTCAGTACTTC. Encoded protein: CASSQASGGAKNIQYF.

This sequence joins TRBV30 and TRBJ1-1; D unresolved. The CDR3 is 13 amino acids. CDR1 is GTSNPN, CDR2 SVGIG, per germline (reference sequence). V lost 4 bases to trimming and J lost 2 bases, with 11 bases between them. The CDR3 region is CAWIRTGNTEAFF. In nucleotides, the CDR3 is TGTGCCTGGATTCGGACGGGAAACACTGAAGCTTTCTTT.

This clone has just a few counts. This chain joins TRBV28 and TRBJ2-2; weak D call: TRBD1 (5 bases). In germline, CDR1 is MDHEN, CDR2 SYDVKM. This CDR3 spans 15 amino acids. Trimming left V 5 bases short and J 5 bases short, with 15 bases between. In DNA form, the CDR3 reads TGTGCCAGCAGTACTCGGACAAGAAGAACCGGGGAGCTGTTTTTT. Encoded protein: CASSTRTRRTGELFF.

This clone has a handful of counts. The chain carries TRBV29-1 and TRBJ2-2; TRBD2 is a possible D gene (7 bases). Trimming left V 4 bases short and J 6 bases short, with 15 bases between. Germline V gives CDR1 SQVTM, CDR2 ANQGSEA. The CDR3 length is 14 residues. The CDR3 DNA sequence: TGCAGCGTTGGGGCGGGGGCGCGCGCCGGGGAGCTGTTTTTT. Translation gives CSVGAGARAGELFF.

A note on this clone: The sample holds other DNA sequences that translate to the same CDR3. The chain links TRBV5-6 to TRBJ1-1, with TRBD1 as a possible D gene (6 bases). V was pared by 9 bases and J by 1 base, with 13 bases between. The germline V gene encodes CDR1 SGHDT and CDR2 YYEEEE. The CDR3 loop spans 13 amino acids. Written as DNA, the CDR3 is TGTGCCACCGCAGGACAGAAGAACACTGAAGCTTTCTTT. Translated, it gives CATAGQKNTEAFF.

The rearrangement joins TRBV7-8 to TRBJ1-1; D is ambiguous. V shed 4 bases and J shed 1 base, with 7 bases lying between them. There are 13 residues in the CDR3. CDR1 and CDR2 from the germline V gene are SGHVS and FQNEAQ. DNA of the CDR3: TGTGCCAGCAGCTATAAGAAGAACACTGAAGCTTTCTTT. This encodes CASSYKKNTEAFF.

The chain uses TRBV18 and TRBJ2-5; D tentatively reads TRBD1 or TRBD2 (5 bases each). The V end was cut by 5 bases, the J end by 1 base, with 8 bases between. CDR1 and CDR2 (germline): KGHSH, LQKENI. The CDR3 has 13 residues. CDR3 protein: CASSTGTQETQYF. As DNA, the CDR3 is TGTGCCAGCTCAACCGGGACCCAAGAGACCCAGTACTTC.

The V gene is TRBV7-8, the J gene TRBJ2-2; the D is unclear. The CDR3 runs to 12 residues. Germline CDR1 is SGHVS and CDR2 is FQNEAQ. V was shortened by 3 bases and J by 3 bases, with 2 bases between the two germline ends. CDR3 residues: CASSFHTGELFF. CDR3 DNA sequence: TGTGCCAGCAGCTTCCACACCGGGGAGCTGTTTTTT. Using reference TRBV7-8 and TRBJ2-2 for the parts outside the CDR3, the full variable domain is GAGVSQSPRYKVAKRGQDVALRCDPISGHVSLFWYQQALGQGPEFLTYFQNEAQLDKSGLPSDRFFAERPEGSVSTLKIQRTQQEDSAVYLCASSFHTGELFFGEGSRLTVL.

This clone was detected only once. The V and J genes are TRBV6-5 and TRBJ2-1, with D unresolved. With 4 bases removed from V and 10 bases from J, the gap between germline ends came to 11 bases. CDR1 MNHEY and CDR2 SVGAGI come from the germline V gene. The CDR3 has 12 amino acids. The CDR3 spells CASSFRAGEQFF. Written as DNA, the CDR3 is TGTGCCAGCAGTTTTCGTGCAGGAGAGCAGTTCTTC.

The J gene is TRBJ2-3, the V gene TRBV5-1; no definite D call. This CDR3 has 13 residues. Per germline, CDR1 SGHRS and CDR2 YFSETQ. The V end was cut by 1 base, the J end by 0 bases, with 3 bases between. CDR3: CASSLTSTDTQYF. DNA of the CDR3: TGCGCCAGCAGCTTGACTAGCACAGATACGCAGTATTTT.